These 3 T cell receptor beta chains were all obtained from the same sample, sequenced in a study of identical twins. TCRdb reprocessed the 5' RACE reads with MiXCR, giving one entry per CDR3 protein. The sample consists of nearly 650,000 distinct CDR3 sequences, about 7.6% of them appearing once. These data were also reused for a study on yellow fever vaccine responses in identical twins.

The specimen was PBMCs. These receptors all come from a woman under 30 in good health.

This sequence joins TRBV4-1 and TRBJ2-1, with D perhaps matching TRBD2 (5 bases). The CDR3 extends over 16 amino acids. CDR1 MGHRA and CDR2 YSYEKL come from the germline V gene. V shed 1 base and J shed 0 bases, with 10 bases lying between them. The CDR3: CASSQAQAASYNEQFF. CDR3 sequence (DNA): TGCGCCAGCAGCCAAGCACAAGCGGCCTCCTACAATGAGCAGTTCTTC.

This clonotype has ten or more counts. V usage is TRBV6-1 and J usage is TRBJ2-2; D perhaps matches TRBD2 (6 bases). The CDR3 totals 15 residues. The germline CDR1 and CDR2 sequences are MNHNS and SASEGT. Trimming left V 5 bases short and J 6 bases short, with 16 bases between. CDR3 protein: CASSNSGDGAGELFF. CDR3 nucleotides: TGTGCCAGCAGTAATAGCGGAGACGGGGCCGGGGAGCTGTTTTTT.

The chain uses TRBV12-3 or TRBV12-4 and TRBJ1-2; 7 positions agree with TRBD1. The V segment lost 6 bases and the J segment 2 bases; nucleotides outside the gene matches: 6. The CDR3 loop spans 14 amino acids. The CDR3: CASSIDRVNYGYTF. The CDR3, as DNA: TGTGCCAGCAGCATTGACAGGGTAAACTATGGCTACACCTTC.